The sequence of this T cell receptor (beta chain) was determined in a study of blood T cell repertoires in COVID-19. Across the study: Researchers got acute and convalescent COVID-19 samples from the United States, Italy and Spain. In each case, the material was cDNA or gDNA derived from T cells, B-cell-depleted T cells, or PBMCs.

In the original processing: Researchers report that nucleated cell counts were estimated from reference gene primer amplification. Sequencing used immunoSEQ multiplex PCR; TCRdb keeps in-frame clones, though not all of them. The V and J calls and clone size come from that table; D and trimming were worked out from the DNA. The sample gives approximately 50,000 clones, around 85% of which show up once; about 6.8% is in the top ten. Germline assignment: CDR1 LNHNV and CDR2 YYDKDF (reference sequence). This CDR3 is 16 amino acids long. Trimming at V came to 5 bases and at J to 5 bases, leaving 11 bases not matched to a gene.

Sequenced material: peripheral blood. The chain couples TRBV15 to TRBJ1-1; 10 bases are shared with TRBD1. This sequence originates from a man between 60 and 70 years old with acute or convalescent COVID-19. The CDR3 region has the DNA TGTGCCACCAGCTCCCGACAGGGGGCTCGGATAACTGAAGCTTTCTTT. It translates to CATSSRQGARITEAFF.